These T cell receptor beta chains were read from a single sample in a study of blood T cells in healthy people across ages. TCRdb analysed the 5' RACE reads with MiXCR anew, one entry per CDR3 protein. Among roughly 800,000 distinct CDR3 sequences listed, 53% were seen once. Sequencing was performed on blood. The origin of the receptors is a man aged 80 or over in good health. Each CDR3 is given with its conserved first and last residue. Fields, in order: clone size, V gene, CDR3 length, D gene, J gene, CDR3 DNA, CDR3 protein. The D gene is left open where the match is weak. Not every row has a clone size; where given, it reads once, few, many or a size class.

>-|TRBV11-1|19|TRBD2|TRBJ2-5
TGTGCCAGCAGCTCGCCGGAGGGCTCTAGCGGGAGATTCCATAAGACCCAGTACTTC
CASSSPEGSSGRFHKTQYF
>-|TRBV5-1|16|TRBD1|TRBJ1-5
TGCGCCAGCAGCCAACTCGGGACAGGGAGCGGGCAGCCCCAGCATTTT
CASSQLGTGSGQPQHF
>few|TRBV4-2|15|-|TRBJ1-2
TGTGCCAGCAGCCAAGATTGGGCAGGGGATAATGGCTACACCTTC
CASSQDWAGDNGYTF
>-|TRBV9|13|-|TRBJ1-2
TGTGCCAGCAGCGTGGCGGATAACTATGGCTACACCTTC
CASSVADNYGYTF
>many|TRBV6-5|13|-|TRBJ2-7
TGTGCCAGCAGTCTAGCATGGCGAGGGGAGCAGTACTTC
CASSLAWRGEQYF
>-|TRBV5-1|13|-|TRBJ2-5
TGCGCCAGCAGGACAGGATTTCAAGAGACCCAGTACTTC
CASRTGFQETQYF
>once|TRBV7-3|18|TRBD2|TRBJ2-3
TGTGCCAGCAGCGCGGGACTAGCGGGAAGAGGGGTCACAGATACGCAGTATTTT
CASSAGLAGRGVTDTQYF
>-|TRBV24-1|12|-|TRBJ1-2
TGTGCCACCAGCGGAAACGGCTATGGCTACACCTTC
CATSGNGYGYTF
>-|TRBV5-1|15|-|TRBJ2-1
TGCGCCAGCACGTACCTGGGGGGGGCAGGGGGTGAGCAGTTCTTC
CASTYLGGAGGEQFF
>-|TRBV7-2|14|-|TRBJ2-7
TGTGCCAGCAGCTTAGGGAAGGGCGCCTACGAGCAGTACTTC
CASSLGKGAYEQYF
>few|TRBV5-1|15|TRBD2|TRBJ2-1
TGCGCCAGCAGCGCGGGGACTAGCGGGAGTCATGAGCAGTTCTTC
CASSAGTSGSHEQFF
>-|TRBV12-3/TRBV12-4|17|-|TRBJ2-7
TGTGCCAGCAGTTTAAGCAGCTTTACAGGGCCCACCTACGAGCAGTACTTC
CASSLSSFTGPTYEQYF
>-|TRBV6-4|14|TRBD1|TRBJ1-1
TGTGCCAGCAGTGAGAACAGGGGTAACACTGAAGCTTTCTTT
CASSENRGNTEAFF
>-|TRBV6-6|15|TRBD1|TRBJ1-2
TGTGCCAGCACCGCAGGGACAGGGGGAGACTATGGCTACACCTTC
CASTAGTGGDYGYTF
>-|TRBV29-1|14|TRBD2|TRBJ2-1
TGCGGCGTTGAGGTGGGACTAACCCCCAATGAGCAGTTCTTC
CGVEVGLTPNEQFF
>-|TRBV2|11|-|TRBJ2-1
TGTGCCAGCAGACCCGTCCATGAGCAGTTCTTC
CASRPVHEQFF
>-|TRBV28|11|-|TRBJ2-1
TGTGCCACCCGTTCCTACAATGAGCAGTTCTTC
CATRSYNEQFF
>-|TRBV20-1|14|TRBD2|TRBJ2-5
TGCAGTGCTAGAACTAGCGGGACGGGTGAGACCCAGTACTTC
CSARTSGTGETQYF
>-|TRBV10-1|16|-|TRBJ2-6
TGCGCCAGCAGTGGGGTCGGAAGCTCTGGGGCCAACGTCCTGACTTTC
CASSGVGSSGANVLTF
>-|TRBV6-6|15|TRBD1|TRBJ1-1
TGTGCCAGCAGTTACCCTCGGACAGGGGGCACTGAAGCTTTCTTT
CASSYPRTGGTEAFF
>-|TRBV7-8|16|-|TRBJ1-5
TGTGCCAGCAGCCTCGCCCGCCGGCCTGGCATTCAGCCCCAGCATTTT
CASSLARRPGIQPQHF
>-|TRBV5-1|15|-|TRBJ2-1
TGCGCCAGCAGCTTTCGACCGGGACATAACAATGAGCAGTTCTTC
CASSFRPGHNNEQFF
>-|TRBV6-5|13|-|TRBJ1-2
TGTGCCAGCAGTCTCCGGGACAATCATGGCTACACCTTC
CASSLRDNHGYTF
>few|TRBV6-1|14|-|TRBJ1-1
TGTGCCAGCAGTGAAGCGGGGCCAGGGAGGGAAGCTTTCTTT
CASSEAGPGREAFF
>-|TRBV10-3|13|-|TRBJ1-2
TGTGCCATCAGTGGTCGGGTTGGCTATGGCTACACCTTC
CAISGRVGYGYTF
>few|TRBV3-1|13|TRBD2|TRBJ2-1
TGTGCCAGCAGCCAAGTCGGGGGGAATGAGCAGTTCTTC
CASSQVGGNEQFF
>-|TRBV18|15|-|TRBJ1-2
TGTGCCAGCTCACACGGGCGGGAGAGTAACTATGGCTACACCTTC
CASSHGRESNYGYTF
>-|TRBV6-2/TRBV6-3|15|TRBD2|TRBJ2-7
TGTGCCAGCAGTTACTCCCTAGCGGACCCTTGGGGGCAGTACTTC
CASSYSLADPWGQYF
>few|TRBV20-1|13|TRBD2|TRBJ2-1
TGCAGTGCTCTAGCGGGAGGGTGGAATGAGCAGTTCTTC
CSALAGGWNEQFF
>once|TRBV6-5|14|-|TRBJ2-3
TGTGCCAGCAGCGGAGGGTCTCGCACAGATACGCAGTATTTT
CASSGGSRTDTQYF
>-|TRBV2|13|-|TRBJ1-2
TGTGCCAGCAGTGACAGTGTGGTCTATGGCTACACCTTC
CASSDSVVYGYTF
>-|TRBV29-1|15|TRBD2|TRBJ2-1
TGCAGCGTTGAAGGCGGGGGTTATGGGATCAGTGAGCAGTTCTTC
CSVEGGGYGISEQFF
>-|TRBV3-1|16|-|TRBJ2-6
TGTGCCAGCAGCCCCTCCATGGGCTCTGGGGCCAACGTCCTGACTTTC
CASSPSMGSGANVLTF
>few|TRBV4-1|15|TRBD1|TRBJ2-7
TGCGCCAGCAGCCAAGACTGGACAGGGCAGAACGAGCAGTACTTC
CASSQDWTGQNEQYF
>once|TRBV9|14|-|TRBJ2-7
TGTGCCAGCAGCGTCGGGCTCCGGGTCGACGAGCAGTACTTC
CASSVGLRVDEQYF
>few|TRBV5-6|14|-|TRBJ2-5
TGTGCCAGCAGCTTGGTGGCGCGCGAGGAGACCCAGTACTTC
CASSLVAREETQYF
>-|TRBV5-1|15|TRBD1|TRBJ2-7
TGCGCCAGCAGCTACTCAGGGGGCCCACCGTACGAGCAGTACTTC
CASSYSGGPPYEQYF
>-|TRBV10-3|12|TRBD1|TRBJ1-1
TGTGCCATTGGGACAGGGGTCACTGAAGCTTTCTTT
CAIGTGVTEAFF
>-|TRBV18|16|-|TRBJ2-7
TGTGCCAGATCACCACCCGGGAGAGCCTCCTACAATGAGCAGTACTTC
CARSPPGRASYNEQYF
>-|TRBV6-6|14|-|TRBJ2-7
TGTGCCAGCAGTTACTCATCGGAGGATTACGAGCAGTACTTC
CASSYSSEDYEQYF
>many|TRBV5-1|14|-|TRBJ2-7
TGCGCCAGCAGCCCCCGGGGAGCGTCCTACGAGCAGTACTTC
CASSPRGASYEQYF
>-|TRBV28|15|TRBD2|TRBJ2-3
TGTGCCAGCAGTGGCACTAGCGGGCATGCAGATACGCAGTATTTT
CASSGTSGHADTQYF
>-|TRBV29-1|12|TRBD2|TRBJ2-5
TGCAGCGCTGCCGCGGGGGGAGAGACCCAGTACTTC
CSAAAGGETQYF
>-|TRBV5-1|15|TRBD1|TRBJ2-1
TGCGCCAGCAGCTTGGTGGCAGGGGGCCTAAGTGAGCAGTTCTTC
CASSLVAGGLSEQFF
>few|TRBV2|13|TRBD2|TRBJ2-4
TGTGCCAGCCTTGATAGCGGGAGGCTTCTACAGTACTTC
CASLDSGRLLQYF